This paragraph covers one T cell receptor beta chain sequence. V was clipped by 2 bases and J by 15 bases; unmatched bases: 10. This CDR3 has 14 amino acids. Looked up from germline, CDR1 is MNHEY and CDR2 is SVGAGI. This sample is part of a study of blood T cell repertoires in COVID-19. Under the authors' procedure: Using reference gene primer amplification, nucleated cell counts were estimated. Clones were sequenced by immunoSEQ multiplex PCR, and TCRdb holds only the in-frame ones, with some missing. V and J calls plus clone size are reproduced from that table; the DNA served to infer D and trimming. The data show about 180,000 clones, with 86% seen just once and around 20% held by the top ten.

This rearrangement joins TRBV6-5 to TRBJ2-2; 9 bases match TRBD1. The clonotype originates from a man in his 70s with active or convalescent COVID-19. The sample was peripheral blood. CDR3 nucleotide sequence: TGTGCCAGCAGTTACGACAGGGGGTCGCGCAGGTTGTTTTTT. Translating it yields CASSYDRGSRRLFF.